This T cell receptor beta chain derives from a study of metastatic and nonmetastatic thyroid tumors. Study information: Where malignant and benign thyroid patients were concerned, repertoires were compared across blood and tumor or nodule tissue. General study results and limits: Within blood and tumor, benign nodules reportedly had significantly lower TCR beta diversity than malignant thyroid tumors did.

Every patient was untreated before thyroid surgery. As originally analysed: Across clinicopathological groups, CDR3 differences served as the basis for building a distant-metastasis classifier for papillary thyroid cancer. Using MiXCR, TCRdb re-called clones from the PCR reads. What appears here as the V and J calls and clone size reflects TCRdb's work, not the paper's. The sample consists of around 34,000 clones, about 15% of them appearing once. Trimming took 1 base from V and 8 from J; bases not matched to a gene: 4. This CDR3 is built from 13 residues. By frequency in the sample, this clone is medium-sized. Its antigen is currently unknown.

Input material: blood. The clonotype originates from a male donor with papillary thyroid cancer or a benign thyroid nodule (not recorded which). Some clones in this sample may be carry-over from other donors' samples. The chain recombines TRBV12-3 or TRBV12-4 with TRBJ1-2; TRBD1 aligns across 7 bases. In nucleotides, the CDR3 is TGTGCCAGCAGTTTAGGACAGGGTGCCGGCTACACCTTC. Protein product: CASSLGQGAGYTF.